The 23 T cell receptor beta chains below all came from one sample that was sequenced in a study of shared clonotypes between healthy human individuals. Only in-frame clones appear in the TCRdb table, and some are missing; sequencing was by immunoSEQ multiplex PCR. The repertoire includes 400,000 to 600,000 clones, roughly 80% of them detected once, and about 13% sits in the top ten. Input material: PBMCs. All receptors come from a woman between 35 and 50 years old in good health. Some clones in this sample may be carry-over from other donors' samples.

The chain carries TRBV18 and TRBJ2-1; TRBD2 aligns across 8 bases. Trimming took 6 bases from V and 5 from J; bases not matched to a gene: 21. The length of the CDR3 is 19 residues. CDR1 KGHSH and CDR2 LQKENI come from the germline V gene. The CDR3 DNA reads TGTGCCAGCTCCCCGCGGGCCCCCTGGGAGACTAGCGCAGACAATGAGCAGTTCTTC. Translation: CASSPRAPWETSADNEQFF.

The genes are TRBV11-2 and TRBJ2-7; D is ambiguous. CDR3 length equals 14 residues. CDR1 is SGHAT, CDR2 FQNNGV, per germline. V shed 2 bases and J shed 6 bases, with 14 bases lying between them. The CDR3 here is CASSLTEAASEQYF. The CDR3 coding sequence is TGTGCCAGCAGCTTAACAGAGGCTGCTTCCGAGCAGTACTTC.

The chain recombines TRBV2 with TRBJ2-2; D gene unclear. The CDR3 is 15 amino acids. Germline V gene sequence: CDR1 SNHLY, CDR2 FYNNEI. Trimming stripped 11 bases from V and 5 bases from J, with 21 bases between. The CDR3 coding sequence is TGTGCCTCCCTTTCCCCCAAGGCTGGAACCGGGGAGCTGTTTTTT. Its translation is CASLSPKAGTGELFF. Filled out from reference TRBV2 and TRBJ2-2, the complete variable domain reads EPEVTQTPSHQVTQMGQEVILRCVPISNHLYFYWYRQILGQKVEFLVSFYNNEISEKSEIFDDQFSVERPDGSNFTLKIRSTKLEDSAMYFCASLSPKAGTGELFFGEGSRLTVL.

Here the CDR3 reads CAISESPTSGHSTDTQYF. DNA of the CDR3: TGTGCCATCAGTGAGTCTCCGACTAGCGGACATAGCACAGATACGCAGTATTTT. J is TRBJ2-3 and V is TRBV10-3; 9 bases line up with TRBD2. V lost 0 bases and J lost 0; bases outside the gene matches: 7. The CDR3 is 18 residues long. Germline V gives CDR1 ENHRY, CDR2 SYGVKD.

This chain uses TRBV7-9 with TRBJ1-2; D call uncertain. The V end was cut by 5 bases, the J end by 3 bases, with 16 bases between. The CDR3 extends over 15 amino acids. Per germline, CDR1 SEHNR and CDR2 FQNEAQ (reference sequence). The CDR3 loop reads CASSPAGRRDYGYTF. The CDR3 DNA reads TGTGCCAGCAGCCCCGCCGGCCGACGTGACTATGGCTACACCTTC.

The gene calls are TRBV6-1 and TRBJ2-3, with D perhaps matching TRBD1 or TRBD2 (6 bases each). V lost 2 bases, J lost 4 bases, and 13 bases lay in between. The CDR3 has 15 residues. CDR1 is MNHNS, CDR2 SASEGT, per germline. CDR3 sequence (DNA): TGTGCCAGCAGTGAAAGTTACGGGGGCGCAGATACGCAGTATTTT. This gives the protein CASSESYGGADTQYF.

The CDR3 is CASSNGGPQETQYF. CDR3 nucleotides: TGCGCCAGCAGCAATGGGGGACCGCAAGAGACCCAGTACTTC. The rearrangement links TRBV5-1 to TRBJ2-5, with D perhaps given as TRBD1 or TRBD2 (5 bases each). This CDR3 has 14 amino acids. Trimming removed 4 bases from V and 2 bases from J, with 12 bases in between. Germline V gene data show CDR1 as SGHRS and CDR2 as YFSETQ.

The chain uses TRBV19 and TRBJ2-7; no clear D gene. The CDR3 runs 13 residues. In germline, CDR1 is LNHDA, CDR2 SQIVND (reference sequence). The V and J ends lost 2 bases and 5 bases respectively, with 10 bases between them. For the CDR3, the DNA is TGTGCCAGTAGTATAAAGGTTGGGGACGAGCAGTACTTC. Its translation is CASSIKVGDEQYF.

The chain employs TRBV18 and TRBJ1-2, with D perhaps matching TRBD1 (5 bases). Trimming took 3 bases from V and 8 from J, leaving 22 bases between them. This CDR3 contains 16 residues. The germline CDR1 and CDR2 sequences are KGHSH and LQKENI. For the CDR3, the DNA is TGTGCCAGCTCACCCCCTGGGGGGGTGGCGGCCTCCGGCTACACCTTC. It specifies CASSPPGGVAASGYTF.

CDR3 in amino acids: CASSRLESPYNEQFF. Here the CDR3 DNA reads TGCGCCAGCAGCCGACTAGAGAGTCCCTACAATGAGCAGTTCTTC. V is TRBV5-1 and J is TRBJ2-1, with a weak D call TRBD2 (6 bases). Germline CDR1 and CDR2: SGHRS and YFSETQ. The length of the CDR3 is 15 residues. V lost 4 bases to trimming and J lost 2 bases, with 13 bases between them.

The chain employs TRBV18 and TRBJ1-4, with 11 bases aligning to TRBD1. The germline V gene encodes CDR1 KGHSH and CDR2 LQKENI. The CDR3 is 16 residues long. J lost 12 bases, V lost 3 bases, and 12 bases had no gene match. The CDR3 nucleotides read TGTGCCAGCTCACCGACCCAGGACAGGGGGCGAGGGGAACTGTTTTTT. Amino acid sequence: CASSPTQDRGRGELFF. The full variable domain, its missing parts supplied by reference TRBV18 and TRBJ1-4, is NAGVMQNPRHLVRRRGQEARLRCSPMKGHSHVYWYRQLPEEGLKFMVYLQKENIIDESGMPKERFSAEFPKEGPSILRIQQVVRGDSAAYFCASSPTQDRGRGELFFGSGTQLSVL.

As regards this clone: Other DNA sequences of this sample code for an identical CDR3. CDR3 nucleotides: TGTGCCAGCTCGCCCTCGGCAGGGACTAGCGGGAGTTACGAGCAGTACTTC. Its protein product is CASSPSAGTSGSYEQYF. The chain couples TRBV18 to TRBJ2-7, with 14 bases identical to TRBD2. This CDR3 is built from 17 residues. Germline V lookup: CDR1 KGHSH, CDR2 LQKENI. The junction had 11 bases not matched to a gene; V was cut back by 6 bases and J by 4 bases.

The chain couples TRBV5-5 to TRBJ2-7; D may be TRBD1 or TRBD2 (5 bases each). The CDR3 length is 14 residues. V dropped 5 bases and J dropped 4 bases, with 16 bases sitting between them. Germline V lookup: CDR1 SGHKS, CDR2 YYEKEE (reference sequence). CDR3 in DNA: TGTGCCAGCAGACATAGGGACCCTTATTACGAGCAGTACTTC. Translation gives CASRHRDPYYEQYF.

The chain joins TRBV9 to TRBJ2-3; 9 bases are shared with TRBD2. CDR3 length: 17 residues. CDR1 is SGDLS and CDR2 is YYNGEE in the germline V gene. V gave up 3 bases and J gave up 4 bases; unmatched junction bases: 12. The CDR3 DNA sequence: TGTGCCAGCAGCGACGGGACTAGCCCAATGGGGGCAGATACGCAGTATTTT. Its translation is CASSDGTSPMGADTQYF.

J is TRBJ2-7 and V is TRBV28, with 9 bases matching TRBD1. V was pared by 7 bases and J by 6 bases, with 16 bases of the junction left unmatched. The CDR3 sequence is 16 residues long. Germline assignment: CDR1 MDHEN and CDR2 SYDVKM. CDR3 coding DNA: TGTGCCAGCACCCCTGATTACGGACAGGGGACGAGCGAGCAGTACTTC. This encodes CASTPDYGQGTSEQYF.

This chain links TRBV7-3 with TRBJ2-7, with 7 nucleotides matching TRBD1. The CDR3 has 15 residues. V lost 5 bases, J lost 7 bases, and 14 bases stayed unmatched. Germline V gene lookup returns CDR1 SGHTA and CDR2 FQGTGA. In DNA, the CDR3 is TGTGCCAGCAGCCCCCAGGCCGGACAGGCCGGGGAGCAGTACTTC. It translates to CASSPQAGQAGEQYF.

J is TRBJ2-7 and V is TRBV5-1; 10 bases align to TRBD2. Germline V gives CDR1 SGHRS, CDR2 YFSETQ. This CDR3 is built from 16 residues. The V gene end was trimmed by 4 bases and the J gene end by 0 bases; junction bases not matched to a gene: 7. DNA of the CDR3: TGCGCCAGCAGCCTGTCCGGGACTAGCGACTCCTACGAGCAGTACTTC. It is translated as CASSLSGTSDSYEQYF.

As DNA, the CDR3 is TGTGCCAGCAGTCAGGGCAGGGCGACTGAAGCTTTCTTT. Its protein product is CASSQGRATEAFF. This chain connects TRBV6-1 to TRBJ1-1; the D gene is possibly TRBD1 (5 bases). Germline assignment: CDR1 MNHNS and CDR2 SASEGT. The CDR3 totals 13 residues. The V end was cut by 5 bases, the J end by 5 bases, with 12 bases between.

Comments on this clone: Other DNA sequences of this sample code for an identical CDR3. The J gene is TRBJ2-7, the V gene TRBV28; possibly TRBD2 for D (5 bases). The V gene lost 6 bases and the J gene lost 2 bases, with 8 bases spanning the gap. This CDR3 spans 12 amino acids. The germline V gene encodes CDR1 MDHEN and CDR2 SYDVKM. DNA for the CDR3: TGTGCCAGCAGCCCCGGGACCTACGAGCAGTACTTC. Its translation: CASSPGTYEQYF.

This clone was seen a few times. Other DNA sequences in this specimen translate into the identical CDR3. This chain joins TRBV18 and TRBJ2-2; the D is unclear. V lost 2 bases and J lost 2, with 0 bases in between. The CDR3 is 12 amino acids. Germline CDR1 KGHSH, CDR2 LQKENI. CDR3 DNA sequence: TGTGCCAGCTCACCAAACACCGGGGAGCTGTTTTTT. Protein sequence: CASSPNTGELFF.

J is TRBJ2-2 and V is TRBV7-8; no firm D call. This CDR3 contains 15 residues. The ends were cut back, 1 base at V and 8 bases at J, with 14 bases in the middle. Germline V lookup: CDR1 SGHVS, CDR2 FQNEAQ. The CDR3 is CASSLVDSLRGELFF. The CDR3 nucleotides read TGTGCCAGCAGCTTAGTCGACTCTCTGAGAGGGGAGCTGTTTTTT.

The gene calls are TRBV7-2 and TRBJ2-1; 8 bases are shared with TRBD1. V was clipped by 5 bases and J by 0 bases; unmatched bases: 3. Germline loops: CDR1 SGHTA, CDR2 FQGNSA. The CDR3 consists of 15 residues. In nucleotides, the CDR3 is TGTGCCAGCAGCGGGGACAGGCTCTCCTACAATGAGCAGTTCTTC. Its translation: CASSGDRLSYNEQFF.

The chain uses TRBV5-4 and TRBJ2-7, with D possibly matching TRBD1 (8 bases). The germline CDR1 and CDR2 sequences are SGHNT and YYREEE (reference sequence). This CDR3 contains 16 residues. Trimming shortened V by 3 bases and J by 4 bases, and 20 bases separated the two germline ends. This chain's CDR3 is CASSWGGTGGVYEQYF. CDR3 DNA: TGTGCCAGCAGCTGGGGGGGGACAGGTGGAGTTTACGAGCAGTACTTC. Based on the CDR3 plus reference TRBV5-4 and TRBJ2-7, the full variable domain is ETGVTQSPTHLIKTRGQQVTLRCSSQSGHNTVSWYQQALGQGPQFIFQYYREEENGRGNFPPRFSGLQFPNYSSELNVNALELDDSALYLCASSWGGTGGVYEQYFGPGTRLTVT.